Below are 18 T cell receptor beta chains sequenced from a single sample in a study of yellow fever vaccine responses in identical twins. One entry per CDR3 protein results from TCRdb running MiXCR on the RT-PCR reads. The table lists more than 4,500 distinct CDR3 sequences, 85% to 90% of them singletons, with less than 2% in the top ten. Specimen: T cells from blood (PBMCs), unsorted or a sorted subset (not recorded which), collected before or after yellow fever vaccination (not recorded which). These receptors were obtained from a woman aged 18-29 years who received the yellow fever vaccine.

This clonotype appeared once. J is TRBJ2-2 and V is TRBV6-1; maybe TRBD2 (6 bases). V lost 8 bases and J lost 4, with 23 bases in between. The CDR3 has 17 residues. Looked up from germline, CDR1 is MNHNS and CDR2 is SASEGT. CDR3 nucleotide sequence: TGTGCCAGCTGCTTATTCGGGTCCGGGAGTTTCACCGGGGAGCTGTTTTTT. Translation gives CASCLFGSGSFTGELFF.

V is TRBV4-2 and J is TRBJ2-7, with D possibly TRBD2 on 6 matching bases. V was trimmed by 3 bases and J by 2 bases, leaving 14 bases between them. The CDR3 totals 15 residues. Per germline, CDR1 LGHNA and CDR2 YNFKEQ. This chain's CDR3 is CASSQGPGEAYEQYF. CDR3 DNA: TGTGCCAGCAGCCAGGGCCCTGGGGAGGCCTACGAGCAGTACTTC.

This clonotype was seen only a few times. DNA of the CDR3: TGTGCCAGCAGCTCAATAAGCGGGGGAAATGCAGATGAGCAGTACTTC. Its protein product is CASSSISGGNADEQYF. J is TRBJ2-1 and V is TRBV11-3; TRBD2 matches at 8 bases. The tail of the sequence fits TRBJ2-7 better, so the J call may be wrong. Germline values: CDR1 SGHNT, CDR2 YENEEA. The CDR3 is 16 residues long.

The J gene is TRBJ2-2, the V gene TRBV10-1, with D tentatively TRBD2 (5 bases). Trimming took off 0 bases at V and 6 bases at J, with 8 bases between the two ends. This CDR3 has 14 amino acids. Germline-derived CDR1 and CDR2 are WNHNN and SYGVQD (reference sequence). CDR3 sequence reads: CASSESLEAGELFF. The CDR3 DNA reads TGCGCCAGCAGTGAGTCGTTGGAGGCCGGGGAGCTGTTTTTT.

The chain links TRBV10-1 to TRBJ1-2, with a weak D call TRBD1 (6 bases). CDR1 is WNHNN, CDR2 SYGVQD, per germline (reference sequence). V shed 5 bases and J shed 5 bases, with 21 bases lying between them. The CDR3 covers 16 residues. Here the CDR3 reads CASSSTTGTSVYGYTF. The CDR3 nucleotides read TGCGCCAGCAGTTCTACTACCGGGACATCCGTTTATGGCTACACCTTC.

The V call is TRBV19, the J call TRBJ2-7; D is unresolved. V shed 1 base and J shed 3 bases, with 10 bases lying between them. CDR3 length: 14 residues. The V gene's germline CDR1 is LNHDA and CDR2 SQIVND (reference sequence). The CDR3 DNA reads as TGTGCCAGTAGTATAGGTGGCGGTTACTACGAGCAGTACTTC. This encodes CASSIGGGYYEQYF. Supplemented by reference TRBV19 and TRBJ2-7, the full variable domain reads DGGITQSPKYLFRKEGQNVTLSCEQNLNHDAMYWYRQDPGQGLRLIYYSQIVNDFQKGDIAEGYSVSREKKESFPLTVTSAQKNPTAFYLCASSIGGGYYEQYFGPGTRLTVT.

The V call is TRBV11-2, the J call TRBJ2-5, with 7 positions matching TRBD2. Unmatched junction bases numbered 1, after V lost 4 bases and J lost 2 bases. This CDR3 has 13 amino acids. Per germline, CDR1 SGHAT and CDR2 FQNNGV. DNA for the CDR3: TGTGCCAGCAGCTGGGGACTACAAGAGACCCAGTACTTC. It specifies CASSWGLQETQYF.

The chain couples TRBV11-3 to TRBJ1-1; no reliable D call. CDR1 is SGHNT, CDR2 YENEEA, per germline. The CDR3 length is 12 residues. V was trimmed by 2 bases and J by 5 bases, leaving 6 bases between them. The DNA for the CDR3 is TGTGCCAGCAGCTTACAACGAACTGAAGCTTTCTTT. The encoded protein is CASSLQRTEAFF. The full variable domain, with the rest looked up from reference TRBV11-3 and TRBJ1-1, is EAGVVQSPRYKIIEKKQPVAFWCNPISGHNTLYWYLQNLGQGPELLIRYENEEAVDDSQLPKDRFSAERLKGVDSTLKIQPAELGDSAVYLCASSLQRTEAFFGQGTRLTVV.

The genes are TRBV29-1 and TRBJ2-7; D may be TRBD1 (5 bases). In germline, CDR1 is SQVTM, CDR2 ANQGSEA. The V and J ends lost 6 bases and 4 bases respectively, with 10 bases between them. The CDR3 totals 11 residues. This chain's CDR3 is CSVTAGYEQYF. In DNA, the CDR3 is TGCAGCGTCACAGCAGGGTACGAGCAGTACTTC.

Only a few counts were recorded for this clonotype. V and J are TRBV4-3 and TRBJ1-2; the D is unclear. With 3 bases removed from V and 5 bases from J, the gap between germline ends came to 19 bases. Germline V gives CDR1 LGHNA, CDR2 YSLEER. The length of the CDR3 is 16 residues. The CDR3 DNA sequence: TGCGCCAGCAGCCACCTAGAATCAGGCACCGCGTATGGCTACACCTTC. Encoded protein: CASSHLESGTAYGYTF.

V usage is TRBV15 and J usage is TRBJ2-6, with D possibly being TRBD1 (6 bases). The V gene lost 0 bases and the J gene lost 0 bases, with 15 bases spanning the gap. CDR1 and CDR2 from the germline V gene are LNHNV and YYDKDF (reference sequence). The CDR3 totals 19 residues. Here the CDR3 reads CATSRERPGDPSGANVLTF. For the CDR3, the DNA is TGTGCCACCAGCAGAGAAAGGCCAGGGGACCCCTCTGGGGCCAACGTCCTGACTTTC.

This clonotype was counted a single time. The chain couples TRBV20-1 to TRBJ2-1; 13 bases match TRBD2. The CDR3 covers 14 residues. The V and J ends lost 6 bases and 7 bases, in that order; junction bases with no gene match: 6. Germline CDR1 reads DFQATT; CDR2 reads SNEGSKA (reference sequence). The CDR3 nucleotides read TGCAGTGCAGAAGGACTAGCGGGAGTTAATGAGCAGTTCTTC. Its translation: CSAEGLAGVNEQFF.

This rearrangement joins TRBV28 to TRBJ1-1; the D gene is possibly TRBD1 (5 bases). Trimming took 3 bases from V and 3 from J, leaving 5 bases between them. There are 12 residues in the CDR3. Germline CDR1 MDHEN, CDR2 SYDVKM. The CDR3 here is CASSFRDTEAFF. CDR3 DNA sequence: TGTGCCAGCAGTTTCAGGGACACTGAAGCTTTCTTT.

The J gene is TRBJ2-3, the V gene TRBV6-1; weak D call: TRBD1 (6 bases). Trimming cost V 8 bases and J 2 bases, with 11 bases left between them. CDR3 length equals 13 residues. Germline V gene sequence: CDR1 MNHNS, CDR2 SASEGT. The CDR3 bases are TGTGCCAGCGCAGGGGTCCTCACAGATACGCAGTATTTT. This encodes CASAGVLTDTQYF.

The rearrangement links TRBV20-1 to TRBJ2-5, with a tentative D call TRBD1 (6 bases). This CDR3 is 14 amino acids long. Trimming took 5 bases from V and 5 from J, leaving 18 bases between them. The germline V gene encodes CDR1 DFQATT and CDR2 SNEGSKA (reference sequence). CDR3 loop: CSAQTGPDWETQYF. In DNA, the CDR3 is TGCAGTGCTCAGACAGGCCCTGATTGGGAGACCCAGTACTTC.

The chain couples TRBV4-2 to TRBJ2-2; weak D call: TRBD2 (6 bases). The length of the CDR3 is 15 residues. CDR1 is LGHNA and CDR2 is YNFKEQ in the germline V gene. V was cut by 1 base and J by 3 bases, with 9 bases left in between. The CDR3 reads CASSQVTSDTGELFF. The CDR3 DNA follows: TGTGCCAGCAGCCAAGTGACTAGTGACACCGGGGAGCTGTTTTTT.

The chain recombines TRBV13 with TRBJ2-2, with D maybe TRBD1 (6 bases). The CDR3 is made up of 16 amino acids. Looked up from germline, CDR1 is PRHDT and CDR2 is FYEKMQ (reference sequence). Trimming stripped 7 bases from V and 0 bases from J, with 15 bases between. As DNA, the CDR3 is TGTGCCAGCAAGACTGAACGGGACACGAACACCGGGGAGCTGTTTTTT. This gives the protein CASKTERDTNTGELFF.

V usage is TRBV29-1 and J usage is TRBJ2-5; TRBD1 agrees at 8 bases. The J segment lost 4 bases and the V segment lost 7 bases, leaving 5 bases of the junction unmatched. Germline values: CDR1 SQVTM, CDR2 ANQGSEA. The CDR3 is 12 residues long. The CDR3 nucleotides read TGCAGCGCAAGGGGACAGGTAGAGACCCAGTACTTC. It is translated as CSARGQVETQYF.